The text below deals with one T cell receptor (beta chain). The data stem from a study of blood T cell repertoires in COVID-19. Study-level background: Italy, Spain and the United States were the sources of the convalescent and acute COVID-19 samples. In each case, the material was cDNA or gDNA derived from T cells, B-cell-depleted T cells, or PBMCs.

This CDR3 has 15 residues. V dropped 5 bases and J dropped 0 bases, with 13 bases sitting between them. CDR1 is MGHDK and CDR2 is SYGVNS in the germline V gene. Authors' processing steps: Estimates of nucleated cell counts were drawn from the amplification of reference gene primers. The method was immunoSEQ multiplex PCR; TCRdb's version includes in-frame clones alone and lacks a portion of them. That table furnishes V, J and clone size, whereas the DNA furnished D and trimming. The table shows 110,000 or so clones, with about 90% occurring only once. This TCR was sampled from a human donor in a cohort sampled during active COVID-19. The V gene is TRBV25-1, the J gene TRBJ1-2; a possible D gene is TRBD1 (6 bases). The sequenced material came from peripheral blood. The CDR3 spells CASSPGQFTNYGYTF. CDR3 bases: TGTGCCAGCAGTCCCGGACAGTTCACTAACTATGGCTACACCTTC.